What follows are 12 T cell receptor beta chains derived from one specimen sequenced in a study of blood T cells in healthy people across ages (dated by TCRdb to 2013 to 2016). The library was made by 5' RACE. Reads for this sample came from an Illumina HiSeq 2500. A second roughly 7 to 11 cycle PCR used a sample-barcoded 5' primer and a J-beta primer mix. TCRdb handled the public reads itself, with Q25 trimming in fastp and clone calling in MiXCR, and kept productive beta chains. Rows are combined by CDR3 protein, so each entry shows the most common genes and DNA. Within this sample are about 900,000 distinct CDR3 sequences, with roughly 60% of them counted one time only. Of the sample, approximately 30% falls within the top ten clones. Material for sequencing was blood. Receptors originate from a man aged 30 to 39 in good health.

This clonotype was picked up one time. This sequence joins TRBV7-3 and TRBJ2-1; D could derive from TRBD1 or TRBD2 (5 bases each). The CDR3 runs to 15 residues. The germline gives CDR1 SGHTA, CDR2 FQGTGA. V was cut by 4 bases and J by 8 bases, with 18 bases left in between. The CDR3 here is CASSSTGTSYDEQFF. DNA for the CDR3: TGTGCCAGCAGCTCGACCGGGACCAGTTACGATGAGCAGTTCTTC.

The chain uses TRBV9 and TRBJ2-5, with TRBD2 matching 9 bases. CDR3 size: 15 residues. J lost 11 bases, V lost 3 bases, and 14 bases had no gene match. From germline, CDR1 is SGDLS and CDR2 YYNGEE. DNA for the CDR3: TGTGCCAGCAGCGAAGCGGGGGGCTTGTACAATGAGCAGTACTTC. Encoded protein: CASSEAGGLYNEQYF.

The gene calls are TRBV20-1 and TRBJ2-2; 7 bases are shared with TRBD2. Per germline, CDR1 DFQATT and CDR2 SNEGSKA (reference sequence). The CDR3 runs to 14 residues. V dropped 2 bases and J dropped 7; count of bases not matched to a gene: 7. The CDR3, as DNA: TGCAGTGCTAGACGGAGACTAGCCGGCGGGGAGCTGTTTTTT. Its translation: CSARRRLAGGELFF.

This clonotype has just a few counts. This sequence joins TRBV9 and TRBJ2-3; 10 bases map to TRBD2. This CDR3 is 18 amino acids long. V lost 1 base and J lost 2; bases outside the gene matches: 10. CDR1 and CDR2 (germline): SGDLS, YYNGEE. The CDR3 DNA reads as TGTGCCAGCAGCGTACCCCCAGGGCTAGCGGGAGACACAGATACGCAGTATTTT. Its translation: CASSVPPGLAGDTDTQYF.

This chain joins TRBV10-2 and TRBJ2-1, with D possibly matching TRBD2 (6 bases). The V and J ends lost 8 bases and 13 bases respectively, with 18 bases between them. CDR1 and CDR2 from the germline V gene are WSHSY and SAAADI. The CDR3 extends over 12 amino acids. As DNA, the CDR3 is TGCGCCAGCGCCCGCTCGGGGGAGACCCAGTTCTTC. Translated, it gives CASARSGETQFF.

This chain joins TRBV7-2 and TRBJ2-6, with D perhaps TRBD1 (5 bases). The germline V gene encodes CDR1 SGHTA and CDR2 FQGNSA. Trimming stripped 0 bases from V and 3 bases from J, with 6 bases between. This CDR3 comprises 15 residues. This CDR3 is CASSLAQVGANVLTF. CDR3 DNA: TGTGCCAGCAGCTTAGCACAGGTTGGGGCCAACGTCCTGACTTTC.

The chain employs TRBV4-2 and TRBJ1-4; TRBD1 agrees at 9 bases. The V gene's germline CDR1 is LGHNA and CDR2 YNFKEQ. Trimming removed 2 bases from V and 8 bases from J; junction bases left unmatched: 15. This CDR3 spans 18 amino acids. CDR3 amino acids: CASSQLPGQGGQEEKLFF. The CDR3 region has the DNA TGTGCCAGCAGCCAATTGCCGGGACAGGGTGGGCAAGAAGAAAAACTGTTTTTT.

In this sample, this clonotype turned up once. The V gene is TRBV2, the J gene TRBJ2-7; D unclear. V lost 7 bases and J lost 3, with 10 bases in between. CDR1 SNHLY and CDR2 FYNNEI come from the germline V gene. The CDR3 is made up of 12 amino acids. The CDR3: CASTQRSYEQYF. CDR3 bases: TGTGCCAGCACTCAAAGAAGCTACGAGCAGTACTTC. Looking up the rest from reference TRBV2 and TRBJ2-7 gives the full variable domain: EPEVTQTPSHQVTQMGQEVILRCVPISNHLYFYWYRQILGQKVEFLVSFYNNEISEKSEIFDDQFSVERPDGSNFTLKIRSTKLEDSAMYFCASTQRSYEQYFGPGTRLTVT.

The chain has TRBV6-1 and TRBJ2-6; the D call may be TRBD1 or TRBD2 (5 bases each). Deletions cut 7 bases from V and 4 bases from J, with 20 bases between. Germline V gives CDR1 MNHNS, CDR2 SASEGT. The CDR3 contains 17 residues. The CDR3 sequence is CASTTTDSPGGANVLTF. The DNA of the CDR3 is TGTGCCAGCACCACCACCGACAGCCCGGGAGGGGCCAACGTCCTGACTTTC.

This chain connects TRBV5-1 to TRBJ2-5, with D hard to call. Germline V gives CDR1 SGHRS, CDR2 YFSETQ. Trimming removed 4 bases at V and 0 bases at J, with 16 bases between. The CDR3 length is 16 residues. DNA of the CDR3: TGCGCCAGCAGCCCGTCCCATCAACGATACCAAGAGACCCAGTACTTC. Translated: CASSPSHQRYQETQYF.

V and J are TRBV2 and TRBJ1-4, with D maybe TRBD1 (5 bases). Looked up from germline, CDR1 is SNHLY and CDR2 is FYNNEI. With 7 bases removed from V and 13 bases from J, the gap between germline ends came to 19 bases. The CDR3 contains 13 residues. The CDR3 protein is CASKGTGPRALFF. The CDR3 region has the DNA TGTGCCAGCAAGGGAACAGGCCCGCGAGCACTGTTTTTT.

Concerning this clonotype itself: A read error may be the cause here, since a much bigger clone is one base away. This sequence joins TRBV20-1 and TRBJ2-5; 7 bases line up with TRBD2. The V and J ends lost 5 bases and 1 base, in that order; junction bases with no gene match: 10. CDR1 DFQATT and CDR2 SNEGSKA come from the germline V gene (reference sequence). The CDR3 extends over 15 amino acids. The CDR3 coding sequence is TGCAGTGCTCCGAGCGGGGTGGCCTCCCAAGAGACCCAGTACTTC. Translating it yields CSAPSGVASQETQYF.